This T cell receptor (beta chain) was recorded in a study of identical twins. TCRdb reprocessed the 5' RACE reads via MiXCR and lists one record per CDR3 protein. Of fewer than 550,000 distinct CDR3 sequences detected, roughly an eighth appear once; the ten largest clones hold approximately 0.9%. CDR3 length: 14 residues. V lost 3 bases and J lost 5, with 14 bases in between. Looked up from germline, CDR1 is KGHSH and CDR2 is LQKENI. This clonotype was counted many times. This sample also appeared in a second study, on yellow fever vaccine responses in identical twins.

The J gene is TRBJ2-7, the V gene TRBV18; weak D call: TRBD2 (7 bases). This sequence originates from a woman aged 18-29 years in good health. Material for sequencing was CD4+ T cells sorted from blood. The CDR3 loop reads CASSPGGGIDEQYF. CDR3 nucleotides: TGTGCCAGCTCACCTGGCGGGGGCATCGACGAGCAGTACTTC.